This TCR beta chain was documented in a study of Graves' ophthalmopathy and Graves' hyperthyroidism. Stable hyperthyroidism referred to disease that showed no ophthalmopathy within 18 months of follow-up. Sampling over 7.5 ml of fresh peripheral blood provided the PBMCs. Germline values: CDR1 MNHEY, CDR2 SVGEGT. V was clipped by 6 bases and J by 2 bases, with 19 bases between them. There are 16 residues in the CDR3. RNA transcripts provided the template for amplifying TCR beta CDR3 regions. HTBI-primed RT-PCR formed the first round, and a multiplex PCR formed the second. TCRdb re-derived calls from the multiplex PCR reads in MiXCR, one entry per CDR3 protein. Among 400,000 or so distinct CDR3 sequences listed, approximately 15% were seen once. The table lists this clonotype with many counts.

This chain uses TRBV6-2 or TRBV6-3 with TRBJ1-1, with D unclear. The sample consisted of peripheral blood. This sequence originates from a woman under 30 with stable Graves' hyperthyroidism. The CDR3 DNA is TGTGCCAGCAGCCTTCGCTTGACAAGGGCAAACACTGAAGCTTTCTTT. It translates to CASSLRLTRANTEAFF.